In its sample, the clone carrying this T cell receptor (beta chain) was seen once. The sample carries other DNA sequences with the same CDR3. These data originate in a study of shared clonotypes between healthy human individuals. The assay was immunoSEQ multiplex PCR, and TCRdb's table has in-frame clones only and misses some. The data show approximately 620,000 clones, about 96% seen once. From germline, CDR1 is SNHLY and CDR2 FYNNEI. V was clipped by 2 bases and J by 0 bases, with 8 bases between them. The CDR3 runs to 15 residues. The sample taken for sequencing was naive CD4+ T cells sorted from blood. Subset described: CD45RA+ positively selected. The TCR comes from a woman in her twenties or thirties in good health. The V call is TRBV2, the J call TRBJ1-3; TRBD1 might be the D (5 bases). The CDR3 loop reads CASSEQGVSGNTIYF. The CDR3, as DNA: TGTGCCAGCAGTGAACAGGGCGTCTCTGGAAACACCATATATTTT.